The table lists the clone carrying this T cell receptor (beta chain) with a few counts. Its antigen is not known. V was pared by 8 bases and J by 2 bases, with 8 bases of the junction left unmatched. Per germline, CDR1 MNHNS and CDR2 SASEGT. The CDR3 loop spans 14 amino acids. The sample belongs to a study of beta chain features in type 1 diabetes. Study-wide results and caveats: For patients, the naive, central memory and Treg TCRB repertoires appeared more alike than for healthy donors. For Type 1 diabetes patients, all four CD4+ subsets carried TCRB CDR3s that were moderately but significantly shorter.

One heparinised draw of blood, averaging around 120 mL, came from each donor. Sorting produced populations that all topped 95% purity. Every bit of the isolated RNA underwent reverse transcription, so sequencing read expressed TCRB transcripts. The assay was immunoSEQ multiplex PCR, and TCRdb's table has in-frame clones only and misses some. Among 250,000 to 350,000 clones, roughly an eighth were seen once, and the ten largest hold under 0.02%. The chain is built from TRBV6-1 and TRBJ2-5; TRBD2 aligns across 7 bases. This TCR came from a man under 40 with type 1 diabetes. Input material: naive CD4+ T cells from blood. The CDR3 loop is CASRLAVTQETQYF. In DNA, the CDR3 is TGTGCCAGCCGACTAGCCGTAACTCAAGAGACCCAGTACTTC.